Presented here are 29 T cell receptor beta chains from one specimen sequenced in a study of regulatory T cells in long-lasting Graves disease. The TCR beta library used iRepertoire HTBI primers with Arm-PCR amplification of CDR3. TCRdb reprocessed the multiplex PCR reads via MiXCR and lists one record per CDR3 protein. The table shows hundreds of thousands of distinct CDR3 sequences, with 15% to 20% occurring only once. Time point indicated: newly diagnosed GD, antithyroid drugs for less than 3 months. PBMCs were the source of the RNA used for TCR sequencing. The same specimen was also included in a second study, on T cells in Graves' hyperthyroidism and ophthalmopathy.

Sequenced material: peripheral blood mononuclear cells (PBMCs), taken at new diagnosis, from a patient treated with antithyroid drugs. The receptors come from a woman in her forties or fifties with Graves disease.

This clonotype was seen more than once but under ten times. The chain carries TRBV27 and TRBJ1-4; tentatively, D is TRBD1 (6 bases). CDR1 and CDR2 (germline): MNHEY, SMNVEV (reference sequence). The CDR3 sequence is 17 residues long. V dropped 8 bases and J dropped 0 bases, with 19 bases sitting between them. This CDR3 is CASGERQDLATNEKLFF. The CDR3 nucleotides read TGTGCCAGCGGAGAAAGACAGGATCTCGCAACTAATGAAAAACTGTTTTTT.

V is TRBV29-1 and J is TRBJ2-3; 9 bases align to TRBD1. The V and J ends lost 6 bases and 2 bases, in that order; junction bases with no gene match: 15. CDR1 and CDR2 from the germline V gene are SQVTM and ANQGSEA. The CDR3 runs 17 residues. Here the CDR3 reads CSVGPGQGPTSTDTQYF. DNA of the CDR3: TGCAGCGTCGGTCCGGGACAGGGACCCACGTCCACAGATACGCAGTATTTT.

This clonotype was seen a few times. V usage is TRBV12-3 or TRBV12-4 and J usage is TRBJ2-1, with 8 bases that match TRBD2. V dropped 5 bases and J dropped 10; count of bases not matched to a gene: 10. This CDR3 is 14 amino acids long. CDR3 region: CASSPGRGGKEQFF. For the CDR3, the DNA is TGTGCCAGCAGTCCCGGTCGGGGGGGCAAAGAGCAGTTCTTC.

In its sample, this clonotype was seen many times. This chain joins TRBV7-3 and TRBJ2-7, with D possibly TRBD1 on 5 matching bases. CDR1 and CDR2 (germline): SGHTA, FQGTGA. The germline V and J ends were trimmed by 2 bases and 3 bases, with 11 bases remaining between them. This CDR3 is 14 amino acids long. The CDR3 DNA is TGTGCCAGCAGCTTAGGTAGGGGCGACTACGAGCAGTACTTC. This gives the protein CASSLGRGDYEQYF.

On this clonotype itself: The germline gene is not matched at one end of the junction; a read error may be the cause. The chain uses TRBV14 and TRBJ2-4; D may be TRBD2 (5 bases). There are 13 residues in the CDR3. Per germline, CDR1 SGHDN and CDR2 FVKESK. In nucleotides, the CDR3 is TGTGCCAGCAGCCCCCCGGGAAGTAACATTCAGTGCTTC. Amino acid sequence: CASSPPGSNIQCF.

There are many counts of this clonotype. The V gene is TRBV28, the J gene TRBJ1-2; D gene ambiguous. Germline V lookup: CDR1 MDHEN, CDR2 SYDVKM. Between the trimmed V and J ends, which lost 7 bases and 2 bases, there was a span of 8 bases. This CDR3 is 12 amino acids long. The CDR3 DNA follows: TGTGCCAGCAATTGGGCCAACTATGGCTACACCTTC. Translation: CASNWANYGYTF.

V usage is TRBV19 and J usage is TRBJ1-2, with D unclear. Germline CDR1 reads LNHDA; CDR2 reads SQIVND (reference sequence). V was cut by 4 bases and J by 2 bases, with 5 bases left in between. The CDR3 loop spans 12 amino acids. CDR3 in DNA: TGTGCCAGTAGTACACTAAACTATGGCTACACCTTC. It codes for CASSTLNYGYTF.

The chain employs TRBV6-5 and TRBJ1-2, with TRBD1 matching over 10 bases. This CDR3 has 16 amino acids. The V gene end was trimmed by 2 bases and the J gene end by 6 bases; junction bases not matched to a gene: 9. Germline CDR1 reads MNHEY; CDR2 reads SVGAGI. The CDR3 spells CASSYGTGEGGNGYTF. CDR3 in DNA: TGTGCCAGCAGTTACGGGACAGGGGAGGGAGGAAATGGCTACACCTTC.

The CDR3 DNA is TGCGCCAGCAGCCCCTTTGCTAGCGGGGGGCAACAAGAGACCCAGTACTTC. Protein sequence: CASSPFASGGQQETQYF. J is TRBJ2-5 and V is TRBV4-1; 11 bases line up with TRBD2. The CDR3 contains 17 residues. V was clipped by 4 bases and J by 2 bases; unmatched bases: 9. Germline V gene sequence: CDR1 MGHRA, CDR2 YSYEKL.

This clonotype was seen a handful of times. CDR3 coding DNA: TGTGCCAGCACCCGCGACAGGGGTGATACTGAGCAGTTCTTC. Protein: CASTRDRGDTEQFF. The chain couples TRBV11-3 to TRBJ2-1, with 8 bases fitting TRBD1. Germline V lookup: CDR1 SGHNT, CDR2 YENEEA. The trim removed 7 bases at V and 9 bases at J, leaving 11 bases unmatched. There are 14 residues in the CDR3.

This clonotype was detected many times. The V and J genes are TRBV24-1 and TRBJ1-1; 10 nucleotides agree with TRBD1. This CDR3 comprises 15 residues. The ends lost 5 bases at V and 6 bases at J; junction bases unmatched: 8. Per germline, CDR1 KGHDR and CDR2 SFDVKD. CDR3 in DNA: TGTGCCACCAGTGGCGGGGGACAGGGGATGGCTGAAGCTTTCTTT. Its protein is CATSGGGQGMAEAFF.

The chain joins TRBV6-1 to TRBJ2-1; D might be TRBD2 (6 bases). V lost 1 base to trimming and J lost 6 bases, with 13 bases between them. The CDR3 runs to 15 residues. Germline-derived CDR1 and CDR2 are MNHNS and SASEGT. This chain's CDR3 is CASSEGDGTLNEQFF. CDR3 nucleotide sequence: TGTGCCAGCAGTGAAGGCGACGGGACTCTCAATGAGCAGTTCTTC.

There are many counts of this clonotype. This chain links TRBV12-3 or TRBV12-4 with TRBJ2-7; no definite D call. The CDR3 sequence is 13 residues long. Trimming took off 6 bases at V and 2 bases at J, with 11 bases between the two ends. DNA of the CDR3: TGTGCCAGCAGCCCCCGATTGCCCTACGAGCAGTACTTC. Encoded protein: CASSPRLPYEQYF.

At least ten counts were recorded for this clonotype. The chain recombines TRBV2 with TRBJ2-7, with 13 bases matching TRBD2. CDR1 and CDR2 from the germline V gene are SNHLY and FYNNEI. CDR3 length: 15 amino acids. V lost 6 bases and J lost 4; bases outside the gene matches: 6. The CDR3 here is CASSPLAGGPYEQYF. The CDR3 coding sequence is TGTGCCAGCAGCCCACTAGCGGGGGGGCCGTACGAGCAGTACTTC.

The sample holds a few counts of this clonotype. The chain has TRBV27 and TRBJ2-6, with D possibly TRBD1 on 5 matching bases. The germline gives CDR1 MNHEY, CDR2 SMNVEV (reference sequence). This CDR3 is built from 16 residues. The V end was cut by 1 base, the J end by 0 bases, with 7 bases between. The CDR3 nucleotides read TGTGCCAGCAGTTTATACAGGAGCTCTGGGGCCAACGTCCTGACTTTC. It translates to CASSLYRSSGANVLTF.

Comment on this clonotype: Possible read error: a much larger clone is one base away. V is TRBV12-3 or TRBV12-4 and J is TRBJ1-6; the match to TRBD1 covers 9 bases. Trimming cost V 2 bases and J 10 bases; bases outside gene matches: 3. The CDR3 is 14 amino acids. The CDR3 region has the DNA TGTGCCAGCAGTTTAACAGGGGGCCCGTCACCCCTCCACTTT. It is translated as CASSLTGGPSPLHF.

This chain uses TRBV12-3 or TRBV12-4 with TRBJ1-3; D perhaps matches TRBD1 (5 bases). V dropped 3 bases and J dropped 1 base, with 10 bases sitting between them. The CDR3 consists of 15 residues. CDR3 loop: CASSFGGFSGNTIYF. CDR3 nucleotides: TGTGCCAGCAGTTTCGGGGGTTTTTCTGGAAACACCATATATTTT.

The rearrangement uses TRBV20-1 and TRBJ2-4; 7 bases are a match to TRBD1. CDR1 and CDR2 (germline): DFQATT, SNEGSKA (reference sequence). The CDR3 covers 12 residues. Germline trimming cut 7 bases from V and 8 bases from J; bases unmatched to any gene: 8. CDR3 sequence (DNA): TGCAGTGTAACAGGGGAAGGGGACATTCAGTACTTC. It is translated as CSVTGEGDIQYF.

The CDR3 sequence is CAWRSRDRAYEQYF. The CDR3 nucleotides are TGTGCCTGGAGGTCTAGGGACAGGGCCTACGAGCAGTACTTC. The chain combines TRBV30 with TRBJ2-7, with TRBD1 matching over 9 bases. V shed 3 bases, J shed 2 bases, and the junction held 5 bases outside the gene matches. Germline CDR1 is GTSNPN and CDR2 is SVGIG (reference sequence). This CDR3 spans 14 amino acids.

This clonotype has just a few counts. DNA for the CDR3: TGTGCCAGCAGCCCCAACTCGGGACAGGGGGTCTTTGGTGGCTACACCTTC. It specifies CASSPNSGQGVFGGYTF. The chain is built from TRBV9 and TRBJ1-2; TRBD1 agrees at 11 bases. The CDR3 loop spans 17 amino acids. J was trimmed by 7 bases and V by 4 bases; bases with no gene match: 15. Germline V gene sequence: CDR1 SGDLS, CDR2 YYNGEE. Variable domain in full (rest from reference TRBV9 and TRBJ1-2): DSGVTQTPKHLITATGQRVTLRCSPRSGDLSVYWYQQSLDQGLQFLIQYYNGEERAKGNILERFSAQQFPDLHSELNLSSLELGDSALYFCASSPNSGQGVFGGYTFGSGTRLTVV.

This clonotype has a count of ten or more. The chain carries TRBV7-9 and TRBJ2-3; 9 bases line up with TRBD2. The CDR3 loop spans 15 amino acids. The trim removed 10 bases at V and 1 base at J, leaving 9 bases unmatched. Germline CDR1 reads SEHNR; CDR2 reads FQNEAQ (reference sequence). CDR3 sequence (DNA): TGTGCCACCCCAGGGAGCGGGGGGCGCACAGATACGCAGTATTTT. It is translated as CATPGSGGRTDTQYF. The complete variable domain, with remaining parts taken from reference TRBV7-9 and TRBJ2-3, reads DTGVSQNPRHKITKRGQNVTFRCDPISEHNRLYWYRQTLGQGPEFLTYFQNEAQLEKSRLLSDRFSAERPKGSFSTLEIQRTEQGDSAMYLCATPGSGGRTDTQYFGPGTRLTVL.

This chain connects TRBV29-1 to TRBJ1-1; no definite D call. The CDR3 runs to 13 residues. Germline loops: CDR1 SQVTM, CDR2 ANQGSEA. The V and J ends lost 4 bases and 1 base respectively, with 10 bases between them. The CDR3 bases are TGCAGCGTTGTATACAGCTCGAACACTGAAGCTTTCTTT. It translates to CSVVYSSNTEAFF.

The genes are TRBV6-1 and TRBJ1-4; a possible D gene is TRBD1 (5 bases). Germline assignment: CDR1 MNHNS and CDR2 SASEGT. The V end was cut by 5 bases, the J end by 3 bases, with 19 bases between. The CDR3 contains 17 residues. CDR3 protein: CASSKTVRLEPNEKLFF. Written as DNA, the CDR3 is TGTGCCAGCAGTAAGACAGTTCGGTTAGAACCTAATGAAAAACTGTTTTTT.

J is TRBJ1-1 and V is TRBV3-1; no definite D call. The CDR3 totals 11 residues. The germline V gene encodes CDR1 LGHDT and CDR2 YNNKEL (reference sequence). V was trimmed by 6 bases and J by 9 bases, leaving 11 bases between them. The CDR3 sequence is CASSQDVKAFF. Written as DNA, the CDR3 is TGTGCCAGCAGTCAGGACGTAAAAGCTTTCTTT.

The table lists this clonotype with many counts. The chain combines TRBV28 with TRBJ2-6; D is uncertain. The V gene lost 5 bases and the J gene lost 0 bases, with 2 bases spanning the gap. Germline CDR1 is MDHEN and CDR2 is SYDVKM. The CDR3 extends over 13 amino acids. CDR3 nucleotide sequence: TGTGCCAGCAGTGGCTCTGGGGCCAACGTCCTGACTTTC. This gives the protein CASSGSGANVLTF.

The genes are TRBV7-8 and TRBJ2-3; D assignment may be TRBD1 or TRBD2 (9 bases each). The V and J ends lost 3 bases and 6 bases respectively, with 28 bases between them. Germline CDR1 SGHVS, CDR2 FQNEAQ. The CDR3 has 19 amino acids. The CDR3 region is CASSFRDRVSSGNRDTQYF. The CDR3 coding sequence is TGTGCCAGCAGCTTTCGGGACAGGGTGTCTAGCGGGAATCGGGATACGCAGTATTTT.

A few counts support this clonotype. The rearrangement uses TRBV6-1 and TRBJ2-2; D not certain. The CDR3 consists of 12 residues. CDR1 is MNHNS, CDR2 SASEGT, per germline. V was trimmed by 7 bases and J by 4 bases, leaving 7 bases between them. CDR3 DNA: TGTGCCAGCATAAGGGTCACCGGGGAGCTGTTTTTT. Translated: CASIRVTGELFF.

This clonotype was recorded many times. The chain employs TRBV6-1 and TRBJ1-6; 9 bases fit TRBD1. Germline CDR1 reads MNHNS; CDR2 reads SASEGT. Unmatched junction bases numbered 4, after V lost 6 bases and J lost 7 bases. The CDR3 runs to 14 residues. The CDR3 here is CASRRQGGNSPLHF. As DNA, the CDR3 is TGTGCCAGCAGAAGACAGGGGGGCAATTCACCCCTCCACTTT.

This clonotype was seen ten or more times. The gene calls are TRBV3-1 and TRBJ1-2; D may be TRBD1 (5 bases). Germline V gene sequence: CDR1 LGHDT, CDR2 YNNKEL (reference sequence). The CDR3 runs to 14 residues. The V end was cut by 0 bases, the J end by 2 bases, with 7 bases between. CDR3 protein: CASSQEPGNYGYTF. DNA for the CDR3: TGTGCCAGCAGCCAAGAACCAGGGAACTATGGCTACACCTTC.